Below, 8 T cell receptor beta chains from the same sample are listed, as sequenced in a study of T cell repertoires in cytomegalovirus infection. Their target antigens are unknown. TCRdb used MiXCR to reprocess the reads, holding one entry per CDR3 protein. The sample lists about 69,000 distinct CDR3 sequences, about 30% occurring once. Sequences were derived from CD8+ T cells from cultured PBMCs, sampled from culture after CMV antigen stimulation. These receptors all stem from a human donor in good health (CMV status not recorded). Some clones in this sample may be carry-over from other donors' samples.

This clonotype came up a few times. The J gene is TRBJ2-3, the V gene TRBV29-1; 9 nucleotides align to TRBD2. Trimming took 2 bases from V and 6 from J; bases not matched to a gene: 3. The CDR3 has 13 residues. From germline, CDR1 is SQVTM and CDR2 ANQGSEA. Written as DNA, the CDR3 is TGCAGCGTTGAATCCGGACTAGCGGATACGCAGTATTTT. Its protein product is CSVESGLADTQYF.

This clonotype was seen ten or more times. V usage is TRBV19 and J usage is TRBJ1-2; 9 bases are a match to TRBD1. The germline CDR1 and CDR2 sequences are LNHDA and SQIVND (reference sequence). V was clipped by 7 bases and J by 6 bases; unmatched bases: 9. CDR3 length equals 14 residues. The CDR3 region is CASTARNRGHGYTF. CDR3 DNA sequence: TGTGCCAGTACGGCTCGTAACAGGGGGCATGGCTACACCTTC.

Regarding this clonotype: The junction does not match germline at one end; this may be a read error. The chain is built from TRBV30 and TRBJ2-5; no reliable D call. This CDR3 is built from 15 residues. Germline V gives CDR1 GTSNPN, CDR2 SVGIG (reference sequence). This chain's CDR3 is CACRKRPLYQETQYF. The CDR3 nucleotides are TGTGCCTGCCGGAAGCGACCGTTGTACCAAGAGACTCAGTACTTC.

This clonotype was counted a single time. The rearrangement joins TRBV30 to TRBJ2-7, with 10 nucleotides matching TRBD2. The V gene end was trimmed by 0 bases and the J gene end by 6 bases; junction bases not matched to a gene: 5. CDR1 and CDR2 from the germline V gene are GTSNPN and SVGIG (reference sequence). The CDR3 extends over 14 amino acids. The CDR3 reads CAWSVGAGGGEQYF. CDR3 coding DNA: TGTGCCTGGAGTGTAGGAGCGGGGGGGGGCGAGCAGTACTTC.

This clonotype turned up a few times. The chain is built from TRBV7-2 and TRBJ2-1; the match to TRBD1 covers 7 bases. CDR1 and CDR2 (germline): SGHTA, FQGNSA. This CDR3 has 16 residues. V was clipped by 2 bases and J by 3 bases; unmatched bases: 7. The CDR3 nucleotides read TGTGCCAGCAGCTTATTCGACAGGGCCGACTACAATGAGCAGTTCTTC. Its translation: CASSLFDRADYNEQFF.

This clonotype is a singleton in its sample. The CDR3 DNA follows: TGTGCCAGCAGCCAAGAGATAGGCGGCGAAGCTTTCTTT. Residues: CASSQEIGGEAFF. The V and J genes are TRBV14 and TRBJ1-1, with D hard to call. Between the trimmed V and J ends, which lost 0 bases and 8 bases, there was a span of 10 bases. CDR1 and CDR2 (germline): SGHDN, FVKESK. The CDR3 consists of 13 residues.

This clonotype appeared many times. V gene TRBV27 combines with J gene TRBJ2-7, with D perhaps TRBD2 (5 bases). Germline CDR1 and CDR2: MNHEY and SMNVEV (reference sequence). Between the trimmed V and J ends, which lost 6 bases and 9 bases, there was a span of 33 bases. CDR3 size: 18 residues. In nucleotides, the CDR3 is TGTGCCAGCAGCCCCTCTGGCACATACAAACCGACTCGGGATCGGCAGTACTTC. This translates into CASSPSGTYKPTRDRQYF.

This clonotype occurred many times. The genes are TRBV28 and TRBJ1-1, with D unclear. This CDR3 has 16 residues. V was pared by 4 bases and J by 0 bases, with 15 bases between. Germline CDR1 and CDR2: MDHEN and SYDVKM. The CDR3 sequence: CASSSGNYAMNTEAFF. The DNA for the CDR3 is TGTGCCAGCAGTTCCGGGAACTATGCTATGAACACTGAAGCTTTCTTT. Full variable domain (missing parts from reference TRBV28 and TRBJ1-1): DVKVTQSSRYLVKRTGEKVFLECVQDMDHENMFWYRQDPGLGLRLIYFSYDVKMKEKGDIPEGYSVSREKKERFSLILESASTNQTSMYLCASSSGNYAMNTEAFFGQGTRLTVV.